This T cell receptor (beta chain) was sequenced for a study of tumor and adjacent non-tumor tissue in lung cancer. Whole-study results and caveats: TCR diversity was significantly greater in tumor than normal lung tissue.

Comments on this clonotype: Its specificity is not known. This may be a read error, as it is one base from a much larger clone.

Three rounds of nested PCR, following a modified ARM-PCR protocol, produced the TCRbeta library. TCRdb called the multiplex PCR reads again in MiXCR, with one record for every CDR3 protein. The sample lists about 85,000 distinct CDR3 sequences, roughly two thirds seen once, with roughly 15% in the top ten. The template was RNA from unsorted bulk tissue. The CDR3 length is 12 residues. Looked up from germline, CDR1 is SGHTS and CDR2 is YDEGEE. Sequencing was done on a sample of lung tumor tissue. The clonotype was recovered from a man aged 65 to 85 with non-small cell lung cancer. V gene TRBV5-8 combines with J gene TRBJ1-1; D remains ambiguous. This CDR3 reads CPSSLVNTEAFF. The DNA of the CDR3 is TGTCCCAGCAGCTTGGTGAACACTGAAGCTTTCTTT.